This record concerns one T cell receptor (beta chain) sequence. The data originate from a study of cytomegalovirus exposure and HLA in healthy donors. A multiplex PCR was run with 60 Vbeta primers and 13 Jbeta primers. TCRdb's table, derived via immunoSEQ multiplex PCR, lists solely in-frame clones and lacks some. Here the sample spans 150,000 to 200,000 clones, about four fifths being singletons. Material for sequencing was PBMCs. The receptor comes from a man younger than 35 in good health and CMV-seronegative.

In nucleotides, the CDR3 is TGTGCCAGCAGCCAGGGGTGGCAGCCCCAGCATTTT. Protein: CASSQGWQPQHF. The rearrangement uses TRBV25-1 and TRBJ1-5, with D perhaps TRBD1 (6 bases). V lost 6 bases, J lost 7 bases, and 10 bases lay in between. CDR3 length: 12 amino acids. Germline V CDR1 and CDR2: MGHDK, SYGVNS.